This is a list of T cell receptor beta chains from one sample in a study of cytomegalovirus exposure and HLA in healthy donors. Here immunoSEQ multiplex PCR was the method, and the copy in TCRdb shows in-frame clones only, minus some. The profile covers over 100,000 clones, with approximately 89% appearing a single time and 1% to 1.5% taken by the ten largest. The sequenced sample was PBMCs. Every receptor here comes from a woman between 18 and 30 years old in good health and CMV-seronegative. CDR3s include the opening cysteine and the closing phenylalanine or tryptophan. The D gene is left open where the match is weak. Size values are once, few and many counts, or a class for expanded clones, and some rows have none.

clone size	D gene	V gene	J gene	CDR3 protein	CDR3 DNA
once	-	TRBV6-5	TRBJ1-3	CASSRRGDTIYF	TGTGCCAGCAGCCGCAGGGGAGACACCATATATTTT
-	-	TRBV6-4	TRBJ2-1	CASSRDGGFSYNEQFF	TGTGCCAGCAGTCGGGACGGGGGTTTCTCCTACAATGAGCAGTTCTTC
-	TRBD1	TRBV19	TRBJ1-2	CASNQRLGTGVDGYTF	TGTGCCAGTAATCAACGGCTCGGGACAGGGGTAGATGGCTACACCTTC
-	-	TRBV19	TRBJ1-1	CASTARRRDTEAFF	TGTGCCAGTACCGCGCGAAGGAGGGACACTGAAGCTTTCTTT
once	-	TRBV6-5	TRBJ2-7	CASSEAPLYEQYF	TGTGCCAGCAGTGAAGCGCCGCTCTACGAGCAGTACTTC
-	TRBD1	TRBV5-1	TRBJ2-1	CASSLGPETGGQNEQFF	TGCGCCAGCAGCTTGGGACCCGAGACAGGGGGCCAGAATGAGCAGTTCTTC
few	-	TRBV6-6	TRBJ1-1	CASSRAPEAFF	TGTGCCAGCAGTCGCGCCCCTGAAGCTTTCTTT
-	-	TRBV6-1	TRBJ1-6	CASSAAITSSGSYNSPLHF	TGTGCCAGCAGTGCTGCGATTACCTCCTCTGGCTCCTATAATTCACCCCTCCACTTT
-	TRBD2	TRBV4-1	TRBJ2-7	CASSPRLAGGPSSYEQYF	TGCGCCAGCAGCCCTCGACTAGCGGGGGGCCCGAGCTCCTACGAGCAGTACTTC
-	TRBD1	TRBV5-1	TRBJ1-1	CATHVPGQGNTEAFF	TGCGCCACCCACGTCCCGGGACAGGGGAACACTGAAGCTTTCTTT
-	TRBD1	TRBV5-8	TRBJ1-4	CASSWRLGQGNEKLFF	TGTGCCAGCAGCTGGAGGTTAGGACAGGGGAATGAAAAACTGTTTTTT
-	TRBD1	TRBV5-1	TRBJ2-3	CASSLVGGTGYTDTQYF	TGCGCCAGCAGCTTGGTCGGCGGGACAGGGTATACAGATACGCAGTATTTT
once	TRBD1	TRBV6-1	TRBJ2-7	CASSEWGTVYEQYF	TGTGCCAGCAGTGAATGGGGGACAGTCTACGAGCAGTACTTC
medium-sized	-	TRBV6-4	TRBJ2-5	CASSDSDRETQYF	TGTGCCAGCAGTGACTCGGACAGAGAGACCCAGTACTTC
-	-	TRBV6-1	TRBJ2-2	CASRVTGGAGELFF	TGTGCCAGCAGAGTAACAGGGGGGGCCGGGGAGCTGTTTTTT
once	TRBD1	TRBV6-5	TRBJ2-1	CASSYQAGGLVDEQFF	TGTGCCAGCAGTTACCAGGCAGGGGGCCTTGTGGATGAGCAGTTCTTC
-	TRBD2	TRBV15	TRBJ2-2	CATSRGDSGGAGELFF	TGTGCCACCAGCAGAGGTGATAGCGGGGGGGCCGGGGAGCTGTTTTTT
-	-	TRBV13	TRBJ1-6	CASSLETGASPLHF	TGTGCCAGCAGCTTGGAGACAGGTGCGTCACCCCTCCACTTT
-	-	TRBV5-1	TRBJ2-2	CASSFPGTGELFF	TGCGCCAGCAGCTTCCCGGGGACCGGGGAGCTGTTTTTT
few	-	TRBV10-2	TRBJ1-2	CASSDDRSYGYTF	TGCGCCAGCAGTGACGACAGAAGCTATGGCTACACCTTC
-	-	TRBV6-5	TRBJ2-7	CASSYTLTESYEQYF	TGTGCCAGCAGTTACACACTGACGGAGTCCTACGAGCAGTACTTC
-	TRBD2	TRBV11-2	TRBJ2-5	CASSDPLARGNQETQYF	TGTGCCAGCAGCGATCCCCTAGCGCGGGGGAACCAAGAGACCCAGTACTTC
-	TRBD2	TRBV7-2	TRBJ2-5	CASSLRGGRGETQYF	TGTGCCAGCAGCTTGCGCGGGGGGCGAGGGGAGACCCAGTACTTC
-	TRBD1	TRBV5-1	TRBJ1-2	CASSPTETGKNYGYTF	TGCGCCAGCAGCCCGACCGAGACAGGGAAAAACTATGGCTACACCTTC